What follows are 17 T cell receptor beta chains derived from one specimen sequenced in a study of OX40 agonist ivuxolimab in advanced cancers. The table came from immunoSEQ multiplex PCR; TCRdb's copy has only in-frame clones and leaves some out. The table records around 10,000 clones, roughly 78% of them present only once. The sample consisted of CD4+ or CD8+ T cells sorted from blood, taken in a trial of the OX40 agonist ivuxolimab. These receptor sequences come from an adult with an advanced solid tumor such as melanoma, head and neck, liver or kidney cancer.

The chain is built from TRBV19 and TRBJ2-6, with D perhaps given as TRBD1 or TRBD2 (5 bases each). V was clipped by 7 bases and J by 2 bases, with 9 bases between them. This CDR3 has 14 residues. Looked up from germline, CDR1 is LNHDA and CDR2 is SQIVND (reference sequence). CDR3 coding DNA: TGTGCCAGTACCTCGGGGCCTGGGGCCAACGTCCTGACTTTC. Translated, it gives CASTSGPGANVLTF.

The chain is built from TRBV11-2 and TRBJ2-1; 9 bases map to TRBD2. Trimming at V came to 5 bases and at J to 2 bases, leaving 7 bases not matched to a gene. The germline CDR1 and CDR2 sequences are SGHAT and FQNNGV. This CDR3 has 16 amino acids. The CDR3, as DNA: TGTGCCAGCAGCGCACCGACTAGCGGAGCCTACAATGAGCAGTTCTTC. This codes for CASSAPTSGAYNEQFF.

The rearrangement uses TRBV4-2 and TRBJ2-2; tentative D call: TRBD2 (5 bases). Germline values: CDR1 LGHNA, CDR2 YNFKEQ. Trimming removed 4 bases from V and 6 bases from J, with 12 bases in between. The CDR3 spans 14 residues. As DNA, the CDR3 is TGTGCCAGCAGCCCCCGAGGGCAGGCCGGGGAGCTGTTTTTT. It is translated as CASSPRGQAGELFF.

The CDR3 reads CASGDRATGELFF. CDR3 in DNA: TGTGCCAGCGGGGACAGGGCGACCGGGGAGCTGTTTTTT. V usage is TRBV27 and J usage is TRBJ2-2; 9 bases are a match to TRBD1. Germline CDR1 MNHEY, CDR2 SMNVEV (reference sequence). The CDR3 has 13 amino acids. Trimming took 8 bases from V and 5 from J; bases not matched to a gene: 3.

This rearrangement joins TRBV13 to TRBJ2-3; D may match TRBD1 or TRBD2 (6 bases each). The germline V and J ends were trimmed by 3 bases and 0 bases, with 13 bases remaining between them. Germline CDR1 and CDR2: PRHDT and FYEKMQ (reference sequence). The CDR3 has 16 amino acids. This CDR3 is CASSFRGGPSTDTQYF. The CDR3 DNA follows: TGTGCCAGCAGCTTTAGAGGGGGGCCCAGCACAGATACGCAGTATTTT.

The chain recombines TRBV6-6 with TRBJ2-5, with 8 bases matching TRBD2. Germline CDR1 and CDR2: MNHNY and SVGAGI (reference sequence). The CDR3 runs 16 residues. The V segment lost 3 bases and the J segment 5 bases; nucleotides outside the gene matches: 11. DNA of the CDR3: TGTGCCAGCAGTTATTACCGGACTAGCAATGGGGAGACCCAGTACTTC. The encoded protein is CASSYYRTSNGETQYF.

J is TRBJ2-1 and V is TRBV27; D is possibly TRBD1 (6 bases). This CDR3 comprises 15 residues. Deletions cut 4 bases from V and 4 bases from J, with 14 bases between. Looked up from germline, CDR1 is MNHEY and CDR2 is SMNVEV (reference sequence). CDR3 sequence: CASSSSGVQYNEQFF. DNA of the CDR3: TGTGCCAGCAGTTCCTCAGGGGTACAATACAATGAGCAGTTCTTC.

This clone was seen a few times. The chain links TRBV9 to TRBJ2-4; D is perhaps TRBD1 or TRBD2 (7 bases each). This CDR3 has 17 residues. V was trimmed by 0 bases and J by 0 bases, leaving 13 bases between them. The germline V gene encodes CDR1 SGDLS and CDR2 YYNGEE. CDR3 residues: CASSVDQGGQAKNIQYF. The CDR3 region has the DNA TGTGCCAGCAGCGTAGACCAGGGGGGGCAAGCCAAAAACATTCAGTACTTC.

This clone has just one count. The chain uses TRBV6-1 and TRBJ2-2, with D unresolved. Germline V CDR1 and CDR2: MNHNS, SASEGT. The CDR3 runs to 12 residues. V lost 6 bases and J lost 7, with 9 bases in between. The CDR3 sequence: CASRALVGELFF. As DNA, the CDR3 is TGTGCCAGCAGGGCCCTAGTCGGGGAGCTGTTTTTT.

The chain combines TRBV30 with TRBJ2-1; D ambiguous. There are 13 residues in the CDR3. Trimming shortened V by 5 bases and J by 8 bases, and 16 bases separated the two germline ends. Per the germline V gene, CDR1 is GTSNPN and CDR2 is SVGIG (reference sequence). The CDR3 region has the DNA TGTGCCTGGCTCCATCCCGGTATTGATGAGCAGTTCTTC. It yields the protein CAWLHPGIDEQFF. Supplemented by reference TRBV30 and TRBJ2-1, the full variable domain reads SQTIHQWPATLVQPVGSPLSLECTVEGTSNPNLYWYRQAAGRGLQLLFYSVGIGQISSEVPQNLSASRPQDRQFILSSKKLLLSDSGFYLCAWLHPGIDEQFFGPGTRLTVL.

The chain couples TRBV15 to TRBJ1-5; 9 nucleotides agree with TRBD1. CDR3 length: 18 residues. Trimming at V came to 0 bases and at J to 6 bases, leaving 12 bases not matched to a gene. CDR1 and CDR2 from the germline V gene are LNHNV and YYDKDF (reference sequence). CDR3 DNA: TGTGCCACCAGCAGAGATTCCAACACCGGGACAGGGAGTCAGCCCCAGCATTTT. This codes for CATSRDSNTGTGSQPQHF.

This clone is labeled as medium-sized (0.01 to 0.1%). The V and J genes are TRBV25-1 and TRBJ2-5, with 10 positions matching TRBD2. Germline values: CDR1 MGHDK, CDR2 SYGVNS. The V gene end was trimmed by 3 bases and the J gene end by 7 bases; junction bases not matched to a gene: 14. The CDR3 is made up of 17 amino acids. The CDR3 reads CASSEKASGGQGGTQYF. The CDR3 bases are TGTGCCAGCAGTGAGAAGGCTAGCGGGGGCCAGGGGGGGACCCAGTACTTC. Full variable domain (remainder filled in from reference TRBV25-1 and TRBJ2-5): EADIYQTPRYLVIGTGKKITLECSQTMGHDKMYWYQQDPGMELHLIHYSYGVNSTEKGDLSSESTVSRIRTEHFPLTLESARPSHTSQYLCASSEKASGGQGGTQYFGPGTRLLVL.

This chain joins TRBV14 and TRBJ2-1, with 8 bases lining up with TRBD2. J was trimmed by 3 bases and V by 0 bases; bases with no gene match: 4. Germline V lookup: CDR1 SGHDN, CDR2 FVKESK. This CDR3 has 16 residues. CDR3 residues: CASSQEALAVYNEQFF. CDR3 bases: TGTGCCAGCAGCCAAGAGGCACTAGCGGTCTACAATGAGCAGTTCTTC.

By sample share, this clone is medium-sized. The rearrangement links TRBV7-2 to TRBJ2-5, with TRBD2 matching over 7 bases. V trimming: 2 bases; J trimming: 0 bases; junction bases outside the gene matches: 3. Per the germline V gene, CDR1 is SGHTA and CDR2 is FQGNSA. The CDR3 covers 15 residues. The CDR3 sequence is CASSLSGVYQETQYF. For the CDR3, the DNA is TGTGCCAGCAGCTTAAGCGGGGTGTACCAAGAGACCCAGTACTTC.

J is TRBJ1-1 and V is TRBV7-3, with 7 bases fitting TRBD1. The germline gives CDR1 SGHTA, CDR2 FQGTGA. The CDR3 totals 13 residues. J was trimmed by 4 bases and V by 5 bases; bases with no gene match: 4. The CDR3 coding sequence is TGTGCCAGCAGCCTGACAGGGCGCACTGAAGCTTTCTTT. Its protein product is CASSLTGRTEAFF.

The J gene is TRBJ2-1, the V gene TRBV27; 9 nucleotides line up with TRBD2. The junction had 3 bases not matched to a gene; V was cut back by 3 bases and J by 9 bases. The germline V gene has CDR1 MNHEY and CDR2 SMNVEV (reference sequence). CDR3 size: 13 residues. The CDR3 coding sequence is TGTGCCAGCAGTTTTTTAGCGGGAGTTGAGCAGTTCTTC. Residues: CASSFLAGVEQFF.

The rearrangement uses TRBV9 and TRBJ1-3; 7 positions match TRBD1. V was clipped by 2 bases and J by 11 bases; unmatched bases: 10. This CDR3 contains 14 residues. CDR1 is SGDLS and CDR2 is YYNGEE in the germline V gene. The CDR3 DNA reads as TGTGCCAGCAGCGTCGGACAGGCCCGAAGGGCCATATATTTT. Encoded protein: CASSVGQARRAIYF.